Below are 4 T cell receptor beta chains sequenced from a single sample in a study of blood T cell repertoires in COVID-19 (dated by TCRdb to 2019 to 2021). Preparation of the library involved the immunoSEQ multiplex PCR assay. TCRdb holds this immuneACCESS table with in-frame rearrangements only. Some clones are missing; in checked studies, unresolved V genes explain under half, and the rest has no known cause. This sample lists around 270,000 clones; approximately 89% were detected once. The ten largest clones capture 3% to 3.5% of the sample. Sequences were obtained from PBMCs or T cells enriched from blood (not recorded which). These receptors all come from a woman in her thirties or forties who had been exposed to COVID-19.

The chain recombines TRBV23-1 with TRBJ2-2; 15 nucleotides align to TRBD2. TRBV23-1 is an open reading frame, and its role is uncertain. Trimming cost V 6 bases and J 6 bases; bases outside gene matches: 5. CDR3 size: 16 residues. CDR3 sequence reads: CASSGGTSGRSGELFF. The DNA of the CDR3 is TGCGCCAGCAGCGGCGGGACTAGCGGGAGGTCCGGGGAGCTGTTTTTT.

The chain carries TRBV4-3 and TRBJ1-5; no definite D call. The CDR3 totals 13 residues. The germline gives CDR1 LGHNA, CDR2 YSLEER. Trimming cost V 4 bases and J 6 bases, with 10 bases left between them. The CDR3 DNA follows: TGCGCCAGCAGCCGGGAGTTCGGTCAGCCCCAGCATTTT. Translation: CASSREFGQPQHF.

This rearrangement joins TRBV11-3 to TRBJ1-4; tentative D call: TRBD1 (5 bases). In germline, CDR1 is SGHNT, CDR2 YENEEA. The length of the CDR3 is 15 residues. Trimming removed 5 bases at V and 11 bases at J, with 21 bases between. CDR3 coding DNA: TGTGCCAGCAGCCCCAGGGCCCTCGGGGGGGGGAAACTGTTTTTT. This sequence encodes CASSPRALGGGKLFF.

The rearrangement links TRBV28 to TRBJ2-7; D is ambiguous. Between the trimmed V and J ends, which lost 11 bases and 0 bases, there was a span of 14 bases. The germline V gene encodes CDR1 MDHEN and CDR2 SYDVKM. The CDR3 sequence is 13 residues long. This CDR3 is CAAVERSSYEQYF. Written as DNA, the CDR3 is TGTGCCGCGGTGGAGAGGAGCTCCTACGAGCAGTACTTC.